Presented here are 20 T cell receptor beta chains from one specimen sequenced in a study of blood T cell repertoires in COVID-19. Method: immunoSEQ multiplex PCR; TCRdb's copy keeps in-frame clones and lacks some. The sample yields some 76,000 clones, around 91% seen once. Sequenced: peripheral blood. The receptors come from a human donor in a cohort sampled during active COVID-19.

The gene calls are TRBV7-3 and TRBJ2-3; D is undetermined. CDR1 is SGHTA, CDR2 FQGTGA, per germline. Trimming took off 2 bases at V and 2 bases at J, with 11 bases between the two ends. The CDR3 loop spans 15 amino acids. CDR3 bases: TGTGCCAGCAGCTTAGAAGCCCGATCCACAGATACGCAGTATTTT. It yields the protein CASSLEARSTDTQYF. The variable domain in full, with the rest retrieved from reference TRBV7-3 and TRBJ2-3, is GAGVSQTPSNKVTEKGKYVELRCDPISGHTALYWYRQSLGQGPEFLIYFQGTGAADDSGLPNDRFFAVRPEGSVSTLKIQRTERGDSAVYLCASSLEARSTDTQYFGPGTRLTVL.

J is TRBJ1-1 and V is TRBV3-1 (or the pseudogene TRBV3-2), with 7 bases aligning to TRBD1. V was clipped by 1 base and J by 4 bases; unmatched bases: 9. Germline V CDR1 and CDR2: LGHDT, YNNKEL (reference sequence). The CDR3 has 16 amino acids. In DNA form, the CDR3 reads TGTGCCAGCAGCCAAGGACAGGGTTTGGTGGCCACTGAAGCTTTCTTT. Translation: CASSQGQGLVATEAFF.

Written as DNA, the CDR3 is TGTGCCAGCAGCCCCCCCCCGGGACAGGGTGGGGGGGGCCAAGAGACCCAGTACTTC. Translating gives CASSPPPGQGGGGQETQYF. The chain uses TRBV7-9 and TRBJ2-5, with 9 positions matching TRBD1. The germline CDR1 and CDR2 sequences are SEHNR and FQNEAQ (reference sequence). V dropped 5 bases and J dropped 1; count of bases not matched to a gene: 17. The CDR3 runs to 19 residues.

The CDR3, as DNA: TGTGCCATCAGTGAGTCGATAACGGCGGGCACTAATGAAAAACTGTTTTTT. Amino acids: CAISESITAGTNEKLFF. The rearrangement links TRBV10-3 to TRBJ1-4; D unresolved. CDR1 is ENHRY and CDR2 is SYGVKD in the germline V gene. The V end lost 0 bases, the J end lost 2 bases, and 13 bases lay between the germline ends. The CDR3 loop spans 17 amino acids.

The chain links TRBV27 to TRBJ2-6, with D unresolved. V was trimmed by 3 bases and J by 0 bases, leaving 12 bases between them. Germline V CDR1 and CDR2: MNHEY, SMNVEV (reference sequence). CDR3 length: 17 residues. The CDR3 bases are TGTGCCAGCAGTTTTTTTACAGTTCGCTCTGGGGCCAACGTCCTGACTTTC. Its translation is CASSFFTVRSGANVLTF. The variable domain in full, completed from reference TRBV27 and TRBJ2-6, reads EAQVTQNPRYLITVTGKKLTVTCSQNMNHEYMSWYRQDPGLGLRQIYYSMNVEVTDKGDVPEGYKVSRKEKRNFPLILESPSPNQTSLYFCASSFFTVRSGANVLTFGAGSRLTVL.

The chain joins TRBV4-3 to TRBJ1-2, with D uncertain. Germline CDR1 LGHNA, CDR2 YSLEER. The ends were cut back, 0 bases at V and 4 bases at J, with 12 bases in the middle. There are 15 residues in the CDR3. The CDR3 loop is CASSQDGVAGYGYTF. The DNA of the CDR3 is TGCGCCAGCAGCCAAGATGGAGTTGCTGGCTATGGCTACACCTTC.

The chain recombines TRBV4-3 with TRBJ1-6, with 9 bases matching TRBD1. CDR1 is LGHNA and CDR2 is YSLEER in the germline V gene. This CDR3 region has 18 residues. With 1 base clipped from V and 14 bases from J, the junction kept 18 bases outside the gene matches. The CDR3, as DNA: TGCGCCAGCAGCCAAGCTCCCGAGTGGGGACAGGGAAGTGTCACCCTCCACTTT. It encodes CASSQAPEWGQGSVTLHF.

This clone was seen more than once but under ten times. The chain combines TRBV4-3 with TRBJ2-7; 7 bases fit TRBD2. In germline, CDR1 is LGHNA, CDR2 YSLEER. Unmatched junction bases numbered 6, after V lost 0 bases and J lost 4 bases. This CDR3 comprises 15 residues. CDR3 amino acids: CASSQEKAGPYEQYF. CDR3 in DNA: TGCGCCAGCAGCCAAGAAAAAGCGGGGCCGTACGAGCAGTACTTC.

This clone has a single count. The DNA of the CDR3 is TGTGCCAGCAGCCCCCGAGGGAGGTTTGGTAATGAAAAACTGTTTTTT. It translates to CASSPRGRFGNEKLFF. The chain employs TRBV4-2 and TRBJ1-4; D gene ambiguous. The germline V gene has CDR1 LGHNA and CDR2 YNFKEQ. V was pared by 4 bases and J by 4 bases, with 16 bases between. The CDR3 runs 16 residues.

The chain carries TRBV29-1 and TRBJ2-7; 9 bases line up with TRBD1. CDR3 size: 15 residues. The junction had 10 bases not matched to a gene; V was cut back by 1 base and J by 6 bases. CDR1 and CDR2 from the germline V gene are SQVTM and ANQGSEA. CDR3: CSVEVGDRVGLEQYF. The CDR3 DNA sequence: TGCAGCGTTGAAGTCGGGGACAGGGTAGGCCTCGAGCAGTACTTC.

The gene calls are TRBV5-1 and TRBJ2-3, with 12 bases identical to TRBD2. The V and J ends lost 4 bases and 1 base, in that order; junction bases with no gene match: 7. CDR1 is SGHRS and CDR2 is YFSETQ in the germline V gene. This CDR3 is built from 17 residues. CDR3 amino acids: CASSPTTSGGGTDTQYF. CDR3 DNA: TGCGCCAGCAGCCCAACGACTAGCGGGGGCGGCACAGATACGCAGTATTTT.

The rearrangement uses TRBV6-2 or TRBV6-3 and TRBJ1-5, with D uncertain. V lost 0 bases, J lost 1 base, and 7 bases lay in between. The CDR3 is made up of 15 amino acids. CDR1 is MNHEY and CDR2 is SVGEGT in the germline V gene. Here the CDR3 DNA reads TGTGCCAGCAGTTACTCGAGGGCCAGCAATCAGCCCCAGCATTTT. This gives the protein CASSYSRASNQPQHF.

The V gene is TRBV6-2 or TRBV6-3, the J gene TRBJ1-5; D gene unclear. The ends were cut back, 2 bases at V and 5 bases at J, with 4 bases in the middle. Germline assignment: CDR1 MNHEY and CDR2 SVGEGT. The CDR3 contains 12 residues. The chain's CDR3 is CASSYPYQPQHF. CDR3 DNA sequence: TGTGCCAGCAGTTACCCTTATCAGCCCCAGCATTTT.

The chain joins TRBV25-1 to TRBJ1-5; 9 positions agree with TRBD1. This CDR3 comprises 14 residues. Trimming cost V 5 bases and J 7 bases; bases outside gene matches: 6. CDR1 is MGHDK, CDR2 SYGVNS, per germline. The DNA of the CDR3 is TGTGCCAGCAGTTCGGGACAGGGTAAACAGCCCCAGCATTTT. Its protein is CASSSGQGKQPQHF.

J is TRBJ1-1 and V is TRBV11-2; a weak D match, TRBD1 (6 bases). V was clipped by 5 bases and J by 9 bases, with 22 bases between them. Germline CDR1 and CDR2: SGHAT and FQNNGV. This CDR3 has 15 amino acids. For the CDR3, the DNA is TGTGCCAGCAGCCCCGGGGGGCAGGGGAGGATTAAAGCTTTCTTT. Amino acid sequence: CASSPGGQGRIKAFF.

The chain uses TRBV10-1 and TRBJ1-2; D not certain. V was trimmed by 6 bases and J by 8 bases, leaving 16 bases between them. This CDR3 has 13 amino acids. Germline V gene lookup returns CDR1 WNHNN and CDR2 SYGVQD (reference sequence). The chain's CDR3 is CASSDRRVDGYTF. CDR3 sequence (DNA): TGCGCCAGCAGCGATCGGCGGGTAGACGGCTACACCTTC.

This chain connects TRBV5-6 to TRBJ2-7, with D unclear. CDR3 length: 16 residues. V lost 0 bases and J 0 bases, leaving 13 bases between the germline ends. The germline V gene encodes CDR1 SGHDT and CDR2 YYEEEE. The CDR3, as DNA: TGTGCCAGCAGCTTGGTAGCACCGAACCACTCCTACGAGCAGTACTTC. Translated: CASSLVAPNHSYEQYF. Supplemented by reference TRBV5-6 and TRBJ2-7, the full variable domain reads DAGVTQSPTHLIKTRGQQVTLRCSPKSGHDTVSWYQQALGQGPQFIFQYYEEEERQRGNFPDRFSGHQFPNYSSELNVNALLLGDSALYLCASSLVAPNHSYEQYFGPGTRLTVT.

The chain links TRBV7-2 to TRBJ1-3, with D tentatively TRBD1 (6 bases). V gave up 0 bases and J gave up 4 bases, with 13 bases separating them. CDR3 size: 16 residues. CDR1 is SGHTA and CDR2 is FQGNSA in the germline V gene. Here the CDR3 reads CASSLAETGTGNTIYF. CDR3 DNA sequence: TGTGCCAGCAGCTTAGCCGAAACAGGGACCGGAAACACCATATATTTT.

The chain links TRBV30 to TRBJ1-1, with D uncertain. V lost 2 bases and J lost 0, with 10 bases in between. This CDR3 is 14 amino acids long. Germline CDR1 reads GTSNPN; CDR2 reads SVGIG (reference sequence). CDR3 sequence: CAWSKLAMNTEAFF. The CDR3 region has the DNA TGTGCCTGGAGTAAACTCGCCATGAACACTGAAGCTTTCTTT.

The chain joins TRBV7-2 to TRBJ2-3, with D maybe TRBD1 (5 bases). Trimming took off 4 bases at V and 0 bases at J, with 8 bases between the two ends. CDR3 size: 14 residues. Germline V gives CDR1 SGHTA, CDR2 FQGNSA. In nucleotides, the CDR3 is TGTGCCAGCAGCTCGACAGAAAGCACAGATACGCAGTATTTT. This encodes CASSSTESTDTQYF.